Here is one TCR beta chain with its context. The antigen remains undetermined. Time point: newly diagnosed, previously untreated cHL patient sample. Comparator PBMCs were from newly diagnosed, untreated classical Hodgkin lymphoma. This sample was included in a study of PD-1 blockade in classical Hodgkin lymphoma. General observations from the study: The repertoire differences lack a defined cause, possibly disease activity or prior therapy. Relative to healthy donors, newly diagnosed patients reportedly had lower baseline TCR diversity, which was reported as lower still in relapsed/refractory patients.

The assay was immunoSEQ multiplex PCR, and TCRdb's table has in-frame clones only and misses some. The repertoire consists of 15,000 or so clones, with 84% occurring once and the leading ten covering 6.5% to 10%. With 1 base removed from V and 3 bases from J, the gap between germline ends came to 10 bases. Germline CDR1 LNHDA, CDR2 SQIVND (reference sequence). There are 15 residues in the CDR3. The chain is built from TRBV19 and TRBJ1-5; D might be TRBD1 (5 bases). This sequence was found in a human donor with classical Hodgkin lymphoma. Sequenced: peripheral blood mononuclear cells (PBMCs). The CDR3 DNA reads as TGTGCCAGTAGTATAGTGTCAGGGAACAATCAGCCCCAGCATTTT. Its translation: CASSIVSGNNQPQHF. Supplemented by reference TRBV19 and TRBJ1-5, the full variable domain reads DGGITQSPKYLFRKEGQNVTLSCEQNLNHDAMYWYRQDPGQGLRLIYYSQIVNDFQKGDIAEGYSVSREKKESFPLTVTSAQKNPTAFYLCASSIVSGNNQPQHFGDGTRLSIL.